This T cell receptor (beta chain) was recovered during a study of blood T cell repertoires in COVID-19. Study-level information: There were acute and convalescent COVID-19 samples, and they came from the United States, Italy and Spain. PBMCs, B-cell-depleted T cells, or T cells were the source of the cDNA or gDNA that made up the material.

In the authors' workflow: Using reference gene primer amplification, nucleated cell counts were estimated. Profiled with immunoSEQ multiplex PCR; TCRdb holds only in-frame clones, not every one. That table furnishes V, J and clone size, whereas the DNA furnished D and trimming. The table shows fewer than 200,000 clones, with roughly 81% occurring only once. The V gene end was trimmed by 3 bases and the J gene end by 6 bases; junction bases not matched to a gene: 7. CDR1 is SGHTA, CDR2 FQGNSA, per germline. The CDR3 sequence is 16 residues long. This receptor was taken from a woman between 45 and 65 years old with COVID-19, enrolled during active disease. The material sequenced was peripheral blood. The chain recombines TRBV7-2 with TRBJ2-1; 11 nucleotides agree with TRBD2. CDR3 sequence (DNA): TGTGCCAGCAGCTTTGGCCTAGCGGGGGGCCCCAATGAGCAGTTCTTC. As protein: CASSFGLAGGPNEQFF.